Shown below are 19 T cell receptor beta chains from a single sample sequenced in a study of regulatory T cells in long-lasting Graves disease. Regarding time point: newly diagnosed GD, antithyroid drugs for less than 3 months. PBMC RNA served as the TCR library source. Researchers made TCR beta libraries by using iRepertoire HTBI primers and running Arm-PCR on CDR3 regions. TCRdb re-derived calls from the multiplex PCR reads in MiXCR, one entry per CDR3 protein. The sample has around 330,000 distinct CDR3 sequences, more than 15% seen once; the top ten hold roughly 35%. The sequences come from peripheral blood mononuclear cells (PBMCs), collected at new diagnosis, from a patient treated with antithyroid drugs. Receptors were obtained from a female donor with Graves disease.

This clonotype was seen at least ten times. The chain employs TRBV24-1 and TRBJ2-7, with D perhaps assigned TRBD1 or TRBD2 (7 bases each). Trimming removed 6 bases from V and 6 bases from J, with 17 bases in between. This CDR3 is built from 14 residues. The V gene's germline CDR1 is KGHDR and CDR2 SFDVKD. The CDR3 nucleotides read TGTGCCACCAGTCCCAGGGGGGGCGAATCCGAGCAGTACTTC. Protein: CATSPRGGESEQYF.

This clonotype was counted between two and nine times. The chain links TRBV30 to TRBJ2-2; the D is unclear. Deletions cut 0 bases from V and 3 bases from J, with 8 bases between. Germline V gene lookup returns CDR1 GTSNPN and CDR2 SVGIG (reference sequence). The CDR3 has 14 residues. The CDR3 region has the DNA TGTGCCTGGAGTGTAGGGCTATACACCGGGGAGCTGTTTTTT. Translation: CAWSVGLYTGELFF.

Here the CDR3 reads CASSLAQLAGTSGIGGEQYF. Written as DNA, the CDR3 is TGTGCCAGCAGCTTAGCGCAGTTAGCCGGGACTAGCGGGATAGGGGGCGAGCAGTACTTC. The chain has TRBV7-9 and TRBJ2-7, with 13 bases identical to TRBD2. Germline V gene sequence: CDR1 SEHNR, CDR2 FQNEAQ (reference sequence). The J segment lost 6 bases and the V segment lost 0 bases, leaving 17 bases of the junction unmatched. The CDR3 has 20 residues. The entire variable domain, with the rest obtained from reference TRBV7-9 and TRBJ2-7, is as follows: DTGVSQNPRHKITKRGQNVTFRCDPISEHNRLYWYRQTLGQGPEFLTYFQNEAQLEKSRLLSDRFSAERPKGSFSTLEIQRTEQGDSAMYLCASSLAQLAGTSGIGGEQYFGPGTRLTVT.

The chain uses TRBV2 and TRBJ2-1; 10 positions match TRBD2. The CDR3 is made up of 14 amino acids. Germline CDR1 and CDR2: SNHLY and FYNNEI. The junction had 10 bases not matched to a gene; V was cut back by 6 bases and J by 11 bases. The CDR3: CASRQLAGDSKQFF. DNA of the CDR3: TGTGCCAGCAGACAGCTAGCGGGGGACTCTAAGCAGTTCTTC.

The gene calls are TRBV24-1 and TRBJ2-5; perhaps TRBD1 as D (6 bases). Germline V gives CDR1 KGHDR, CDR2 SFDVKD. The CDR3 sequence is 14 residues long. The V gene lost 3 bases and the J gene lost 9 bases, with 16 bases spanning the gap. The chain's CDR3 is CATSDTSQGPAQYF. DNA for the CDR3: TGTGCCACCAGTGATACAAGCCAGGGGCCGGCCCAGTACTTC.

This clonotype was detected ten times or more. This rearrangement joins TRBV6-1 to TRBJ2-5; D call uncertain. V was cut by 7 bases and J by 0 bases, with 18 bases left in between. Germline assignment: CDR1 MNHNS and CDR2 SASEGT. The CDR3 totals 16 residues. Here the CDR3 reads CASTPRSPGYQETQYF. DNA of the CDR3: TGTGCCAGCACCCCGCGGAGCCCCGGGTACCAAGAGACCCAGTACTTC.

This clonotype was seen ten or more times. This chain links TRBV10-2 with TRBJ2-3, with 7 bases that match TRBD2. The CDR3 spans 15 residues. J was trimmed by 3 bases and V by 0 bases; bases with no gene match: 3. The V gene's germline CDR1 is WSHSY and CDR2 SAAADI. The CDR3 DNA is TGCGCCAGCAGTGAGTCGTTGCGGGGGACAGATACGCAGTATTTT. Its translation: CASSESLRGTDTQYF.

This clonotype was counted many times. The chain employs TRBV10-1 and TRBJ2-3; 12 bases fit TRBD2. V dropped 9 bases and J dropped 2; count of bases not matched to a gene: 6. The germline V gene has CDR1 WNHNN and CDR2 SYGVQD (reference sequence). The CDR3 totals 15 residues. The CDR3 DNA is TGCGCCAGTTCGACTAGCGGGGGCCTCACAGATACGCAGTATTTT. Amino acids: CASSTSGGLTDTQYF.

This clonotype has ten or more counts. The J gene is TRBJ2-5, the V gene TRBV28; perhaps TRBD2 as D (6 bases). This CDR3 has 15 residues. V was shortened by 6 bases and J by 1 base, with 15 bases between the two germline ends. Germline loops: CDR1 MDHEN, CDR2 SYDVKM. The CDR3 sequence: CASREERALQETQYF. As DNA, the CDR3 is TGTGCCAGCAGGGAAGAGCGGGCACTCCAAGAGACCCAGTACTTC.

This clonotype was counted many times. The chain has TRBV12-3 or TRBV12-4 and TRBJ1-3, with TRBD1 identical over 7 bases. V gave up 6 bases and J gave up 4 bases; unmatched junction bases: 9. This CDR3 contains 15 residues. CDR3 loop: CASRPPGGKGNTIYF. In DNA form, the CDR3 reads TGTGCCAGCAGACCCCCAGGGGGTAAGGGAAACACCATATATTTT.

This clonotype was counted only a few times. The CDR3 reads CASSEGPGPDTQYF. The CDR3 nucleotides read TGTGCCAGCAGTGAGGGCCCAGGGCCAGATACGCAGTATTTT. The chain uses TRBV25-1 and TRBJ2-3; perhaps TRBD1 as D (5 bases). The CDR3 consists of 14 residues. With 3 bases removed from V and 4 bases from J, the gap between germline ends came to 11 bases. Germline CDR1 MGHDK, CDR2 SYGVNS.

The CDR3 DNA reads TGTGCCACCAGCCTCACCCGGGTACAAGAGACCCAGTACTTC. This codes for CATSLTRVQETQYF. This chain links TRBV15 with TRBJ2-5; the D is unclear. The CDR3 has 14 amino acids. Trimming shortened V by 5 bases and J by 2 bases, and 12 bases separated the two germline ends. The germline V gene has CDR1 LNHNV and CDR2 YYDKDF (reference sequence).

This clonotype occurred many times. The J gene is TRBJ1-1, the V gene TRBV5-1; D uncertain. CDR1 SGHRS and CDR2 YFSETQ come from the germline V gene. Trimming took 6 bases from V and 1 from J, leaving 16 bases between them. The length of the CDR3 is 15 residues. The CDR3 DNA is TGCGCCAGCACCCGTCTCGGCGGAACGAACACTGAAGCTTTCTTT. This translates into CASTRLGGTNTEAFF.

The sample holds many counts of this clonotype. The chain has TRBV12-3 or TRBV12-4 and TRBJ2-1; no definite D call. This CDR3 spans 14 amino acids. Trimming stripped 3 bases from V and 10 bases from J, with 16 bases between. The CDR3 region has the DNA TGTGCCAGCAGTTTTGATCCGGTAGGAAAGGAGCAGTTCTTC. The encoded protein is CASSFDPVGKEQFF.

The chain is built from TRBV7-9 and TRBJ2-7, with 9 bases matching TRBD2. V lost 5 bases, J lost 6 bases, and 11 bases stayed unmatched. The length of the CDR3 is 15 residues. In germline, CDR1 is SEHNR, CDR2 FQNEAQ (reference sequence). CDR3 nucleotide sequence: TGTGCCAGCAGCCTGTATAGCGGGAGAAGTGGCGAGCAGTACTTC. It encodes CASSLYSGRSGEQYF.

This clonotype was seen many times. The genes are TRBV27 and TRBJ1-4; no reliable D call. With 2 bases removed from V and 6 bases from J, the gap between germline ends came to 10 bases. CDR1 and CDR2 (germline): MNHEY, SMNVEV (reference sequence). The CDR3 loop spans 14 amino acids. CDR3 DNA sequence: TGTGCCAGCAGTTTAAACGGGAGGGATGAAAAACTGTTTTTT. It translates to CASSLNGRDEKLFF.

This clonotype appeared many times. The rearrangement joins TRBV5-1 to TRBJ1-2, with 9 positions matching TRBD1. The CDR3 has 14 amino acids. CDR1 is SGHRS and CDR2 is YFSETQ in the germline V gene. The V segment lost 2 bases and the J segment 6 bases; nucleotides outside the gene matches: 5. CDR3 in DNA: TGCGCCAGCAGCTTAAAGGGACAGGGCCATGGCTACACCTTC. Protein: CASSLKGQGHGYTF. The full variable domain, rest sourced from reference TRBV5-1 and TRBJ1-2, is KAGVTQTPRYLIKTRGQQVTLSCSPISGHRSVSWYQQTPGQGLQFLFEYFSETQRNKGNFPGRFSGRQFSNSRSEMNVSTLELGDSALYLCASSLKGQGHGYTFGSGTRLTVV.

This clonotype occurred many times. The V call is TRBV20-1, the J call TRBJ2-5, with 9 bases matching TRBD2. Germline assignment: CDR1 DFQATT and CDR2 SNEGSKA (reference sequence). J gave up 4 bases and V 4 bases, and 10 bases lay outside the gene matches. The CDR3 spans 15 residues. The CDR3 loop is CSAKVSGGRRETQYF. The CDR3 DNA reads TGCAGTGCTAAGGTCAGCGGGGGGAGGCGAGAGACCCAGTACTTC.

This clonotype was seen ten or more times. This chain connects TRBV28 to TRBJ2-7, with 9 positions matching TRBD2. Germline V lookup: CDR1 MDHEN, CDR2 SYDVKM. The CDR3 extends over 14 amino acids. V was clipped by 4 bases and J by 7 bases; unmatched bases: 8. Here the CDR3 DNA reads TGTGCCAGCAGTTGGGTAGCGGGAGAAGGTGAGCAGTACTTC. It yields the protein CASSWVAGEGEQYF.